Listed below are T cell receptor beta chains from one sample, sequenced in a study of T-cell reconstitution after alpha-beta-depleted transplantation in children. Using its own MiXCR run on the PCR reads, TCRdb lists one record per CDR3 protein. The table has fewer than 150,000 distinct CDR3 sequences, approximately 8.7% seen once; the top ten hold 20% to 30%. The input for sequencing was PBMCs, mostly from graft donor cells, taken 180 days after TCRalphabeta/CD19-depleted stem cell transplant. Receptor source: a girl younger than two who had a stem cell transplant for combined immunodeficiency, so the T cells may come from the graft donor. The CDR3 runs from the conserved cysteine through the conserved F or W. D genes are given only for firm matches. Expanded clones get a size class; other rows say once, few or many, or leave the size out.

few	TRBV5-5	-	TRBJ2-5	CASSSNRLEETQYF	TGTGCCAGCAGCTCAAACCGCCTGGAAGAGACCCAGTACTTC
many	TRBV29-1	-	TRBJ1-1	CSVEGAAGTFGAFF	TGCAGCGTTGAAGGAGCGGCGGGAACGTTCGGAGCTTTCTTT
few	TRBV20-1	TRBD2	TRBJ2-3	CSAGISSGMSDTQYF	TGCAGTGCTGGCATATCTAGCGGGATGTCAGATACGCAGTATTTT
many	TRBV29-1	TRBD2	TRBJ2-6	CSVGGGHPSGANVLTF	TGCAGCGTTGGCGGGGGTCATCCGTCTGGGGCCAACGTCCTGACTTTC
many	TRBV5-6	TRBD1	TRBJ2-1	CASSLVGKSGQVFF	TGTGCCAGCAGCTTGGTGGGGAAGTCGGGACAGGTGTTCTTC
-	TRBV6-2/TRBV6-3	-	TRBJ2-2	CASSYPSRELFF	TGTGCCAGCAGTTACCCCAGTCGGGAGCTGTTTTTT
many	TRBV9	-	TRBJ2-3	CASSVRTRDTQYF	TGTGCCAGCAGCGTCCGGACTCGAGATACGCAGTATTTT
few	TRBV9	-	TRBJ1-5	CASSVGGGLNQPQHF	TGTGCCAGCAGCGTAGGAGGGGGACTCAATCAGCCCCAGCATTTT
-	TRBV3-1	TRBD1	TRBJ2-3	CATCPGQGFTDTQYF	TGTGCCACCTGCCCGGGACAGGGCTTCACAGATACGCAGTATTTT
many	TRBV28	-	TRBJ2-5	CASSPLLAAQETQYF	TGTGCCAGCAGTCCCCTTTTAGCTGCCCAAGAGACCCAGTACTTC
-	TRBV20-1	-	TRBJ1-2	CSAGAGTVSSYTF	TGCAGTGCCGGCGCCGGGACGGTGAGCAGCTACACCTTC
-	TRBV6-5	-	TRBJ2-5	CASSYSGYQETQYF	TGTGCCAGCAGTTACTCTGGGTACCAAGAGACCCAGTACTTC
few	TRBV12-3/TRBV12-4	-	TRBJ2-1	CASSQRLNHEQFF	TGTGCCAGCAGCCAGCGGCTCAACCATGAGCAGTTCTTC
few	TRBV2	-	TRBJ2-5	CANRPPEGTQYF	TGTGCCAATCGACCTCCCGAAGGGACCCAGTACTTC
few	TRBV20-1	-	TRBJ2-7	CSASVGGYEQYF	TGCAGTGCCAGTGTTGGGGGCTACGAGCAGTACTTC
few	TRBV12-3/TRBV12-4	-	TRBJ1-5	CASSLRVQPQHF	TGTGCCAGCAGTTTGAGGGTTCAGCCCCAGCATTTT
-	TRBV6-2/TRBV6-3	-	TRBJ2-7	CASESGAAYEQYF	TGTGCCAGCGAATCGGGGGCCGCCTACGAGCAGTACTTC
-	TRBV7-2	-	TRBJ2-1	CASSERQRYNEQFF	TGTGCCAGCAGCGAAAGACAGCGCTACAATGAGCAGTTCTTC
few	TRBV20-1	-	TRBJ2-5	CSASRLGLQETQYF	TGCAGTGCTAGTCGGCTGGGTCTCCAAGAGACCCAGTACTTC
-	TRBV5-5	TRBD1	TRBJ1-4	CASSWYRGGYSEKLFF	TGTGCCAGCAGTTGGTACAGGGGAGGATATAGTGAAAAACTGTTTTTT
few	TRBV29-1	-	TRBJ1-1	CSVEWGTLEAFF	TGCAGCGTGGAGTGGGGGACCCTGGAAGCTTTCTTT
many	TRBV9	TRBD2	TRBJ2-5	CASSVGSGNLETQYF	TGTGCCAGCAGCGTAGGGAGCGGGAATTTGGAGACCCAGTACTTC
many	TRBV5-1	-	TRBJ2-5	CASSSRSRGQATQYF	TGCGCCAGCAGCTCTAGGAGCAGGGGCCAAGCGACCCAGTACTTC
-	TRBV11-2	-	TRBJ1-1	CASSLQVMNTEAFF	TGTGCCAGCAGCTTGCAGGTAATGAACACTGAAGCTTTCTTT
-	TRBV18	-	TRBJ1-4	CASSPQTATNEKLFF	TGTGCCAGCTCACCGCAGACTGCAACTAATGAAAAACTGTTTTTT
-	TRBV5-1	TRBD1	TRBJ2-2	CASSPDRGRGGELFF	TGCGCCAGCAGCCCAGACAGGGGGCGCGGCGGGGAGCTGTTTTTT
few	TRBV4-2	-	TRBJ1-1	CASSLARGGTEAFF	TGTGCCAGCAGCCTTGCACGGGGGGGCACTGAAGCTTTCTTT
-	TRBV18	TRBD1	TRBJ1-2	CASSPETGALNYGYTF	TGTGCCAGCTCACCAGAAACAGGGGCGTTAAACTATGGCTACACCTTC
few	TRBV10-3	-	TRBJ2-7	CASGGPLEAYEQYF	TGTGCCAGCGGAGGGCCCCTCGAAGCTTACGAGCAGTACTTC
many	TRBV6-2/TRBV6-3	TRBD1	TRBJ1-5	CASSYGTGMGAQPQHF	TGTGCCAGCAGTTACGGGACAGGGATGGGCGCACAGCCCCAGCATTTT
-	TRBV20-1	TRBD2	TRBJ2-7	CSARLAGGPGEQYF	TGCAGTGCGAGACTAGCGGGAGGGCCGGGCGAGCAGTACTTC
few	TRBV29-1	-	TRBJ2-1	CSVERTYNEQFF	TGCAGCGTTGAGCGCACCTACAATGAGCAGTTCTTC
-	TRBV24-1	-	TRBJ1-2	CATSDGGKGPYGYTF	TGTGCCACCAGTGACGGAGGGAAGGGACCCTATGGCTACACCTTC
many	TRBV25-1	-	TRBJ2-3	CASSGWGPSTDTQYF	TGTGCCAGCAGTGGGTGGGGACCTAGCACAGATACGCAGTATTTT
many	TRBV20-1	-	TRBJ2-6	CSPSDPGANVLTF	TGCAGTCCCTCGGACCCTGGGGCCAACGTCCTGACTTTC
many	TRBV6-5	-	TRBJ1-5	CASSWGRNQPQHF	TGTGCCAGCAGTTGGGGACGTAATCAGCCCCAGCATTTT
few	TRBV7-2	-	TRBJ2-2	CASSLRRAEANTGELFF	TGTGCCAGCAGCTTAAGAAGGGCAGAGGCGAACACCGGGGAGCTGTTTTTT
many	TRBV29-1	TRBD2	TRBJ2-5	CSVRAGGPQETQYF	TGCAGCGTTCGTGCGGGAGGGCCTCAAGAGACCCAGTACTTC
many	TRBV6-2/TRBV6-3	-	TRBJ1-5	CASSQNSNQPQHF	TGTGCCAGCAGTCAAAATAGCAATCAGCCCCAGCATTTT
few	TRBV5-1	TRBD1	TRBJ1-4	CASSWAGQEGEKLFF	TGCGCCAGCAGCTGGGCAGGACAGGAAGGGGAAAAACTGTTTTTT
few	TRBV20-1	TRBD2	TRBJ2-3	CSASRDYQSTDTQYF	TGCAGTGCTAGTAGGGACTACCAATCCACAGATACGCAGTATTTT
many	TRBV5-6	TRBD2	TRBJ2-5	CASSSPGLGQETQYF	TGTGCCAGCAGCTCGCCGGGACTAGGCCAAGAGACCCAGTACTTC
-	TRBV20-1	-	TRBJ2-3	CSANHPGVGTDTQYF	TGCAGTGCCAATCATCCAGGGGTCGGGACAGATACGCAGTATTTT
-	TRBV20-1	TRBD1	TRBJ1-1	CSVNGQGARTSAGAFF	TGCAGTGTAAATGGACAGGGGGCTCGCACCAGTGCGGGAGCTTTCTTT
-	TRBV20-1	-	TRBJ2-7	CSAIYLGQKKSYEQYF	TGCAGTGCCATATACTTAGGACAGAAGAAATCCTACGAGCAGTACTTC
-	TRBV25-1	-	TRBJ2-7	CASSEWPGYEQYF	TGTGCCAGCAGTGAATGGCCCGGGTACGAGCAGTACTTC
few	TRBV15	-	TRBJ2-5	CATSIGWNQETQYF	TGTGCCACCAGCATTGGGTGGAACCAAGAGACCCAGTACTTC
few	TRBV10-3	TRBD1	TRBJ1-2	CAISESYIQGDGYTF	TGTGCCATCAGTGAGTCCTATATTCAGGGGGATGGCTACACCTTC
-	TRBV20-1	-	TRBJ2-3	CSARGTGEPTDTQYF	TGCAGTGCTAGAGGAACGGGGGAGCCCACAGATACGCAGTATTTT
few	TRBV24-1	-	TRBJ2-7	CATSDELISYEQYF	TGTGCCACCAGTGATGAGCTGATCTCCTACGAGCAGTACTTC
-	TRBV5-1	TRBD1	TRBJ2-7	CASSGGQGAWYEQYF	TGCGCCAGCAGCGGAGGACAGGGGGCATGGTACGAGCAGTACTTC
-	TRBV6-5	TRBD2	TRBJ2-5	CASSYSRSSGGETQYF	TGTGCCAGCAGTTACTCGAGGTCTAGCGGAGGGGAGACCCAGTACTTC
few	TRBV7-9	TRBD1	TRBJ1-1	CASSPKTGTNTEAFF	TGTGCCAGCAGCCCGAAGACAGGGACGAACACTGAAGCTTTCTTT
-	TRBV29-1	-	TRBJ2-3	CSDIQGGDTQYF	TGCAGCGATATACAGGGCGGGGATACGCAGTATTTT
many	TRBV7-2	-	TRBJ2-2	CASSLAGRTGELFF	TGTGCCAGCAGCTTGGCGGGGAGAACCGGGGAGCTGTTTTTT
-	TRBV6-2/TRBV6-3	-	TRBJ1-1	CASSYPVSEAFF	TGTGCCAGCAGTTACCCTGTTTCAGAAGCTTTCTTT